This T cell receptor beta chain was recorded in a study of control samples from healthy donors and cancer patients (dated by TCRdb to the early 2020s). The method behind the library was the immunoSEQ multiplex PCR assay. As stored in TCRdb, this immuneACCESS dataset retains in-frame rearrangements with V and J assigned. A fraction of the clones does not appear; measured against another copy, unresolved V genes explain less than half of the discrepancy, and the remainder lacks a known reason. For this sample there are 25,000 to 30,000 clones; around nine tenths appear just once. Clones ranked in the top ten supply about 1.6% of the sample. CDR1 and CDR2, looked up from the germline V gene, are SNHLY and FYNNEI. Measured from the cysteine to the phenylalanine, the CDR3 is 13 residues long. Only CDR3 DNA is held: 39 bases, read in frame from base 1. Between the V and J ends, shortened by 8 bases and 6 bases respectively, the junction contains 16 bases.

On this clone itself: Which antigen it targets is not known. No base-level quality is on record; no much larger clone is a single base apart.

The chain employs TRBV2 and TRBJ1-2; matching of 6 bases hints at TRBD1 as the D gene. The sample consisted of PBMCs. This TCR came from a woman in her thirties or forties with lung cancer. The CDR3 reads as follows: CASLQGPKDGYTF. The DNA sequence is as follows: TGTGCCAGCTTACAGGGACCTAAAGATGGCTACACCTTC.